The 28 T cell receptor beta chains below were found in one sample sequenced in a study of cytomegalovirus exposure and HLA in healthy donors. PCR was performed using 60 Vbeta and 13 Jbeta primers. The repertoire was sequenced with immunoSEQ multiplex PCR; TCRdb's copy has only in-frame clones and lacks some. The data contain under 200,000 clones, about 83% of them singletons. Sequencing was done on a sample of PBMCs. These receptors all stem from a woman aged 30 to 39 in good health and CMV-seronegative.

CDR3 nucleotide sequence: TGCAGCGTTGCCGGGGTTAGGGGCTACACCTTC. Protein: CSVAGVRGYTF. The chain uses TRBV29-1 and TRBJ1-2; D unresolved. V was shortened by 4 bases and J by 8 bases, with 11 bases between the two germline ends. Per germline, CDR1 SQVTM and CDR2 ANQGSEA. This CDR3 contains 11 residues.

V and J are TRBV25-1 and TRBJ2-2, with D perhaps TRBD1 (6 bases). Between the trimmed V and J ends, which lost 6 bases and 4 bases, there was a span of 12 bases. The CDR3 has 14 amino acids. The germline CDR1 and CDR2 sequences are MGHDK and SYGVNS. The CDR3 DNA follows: TGTGCCAGCAGCAAAGGGGGAGCCACCGGGGAGCTGTTTTTT. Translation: CASSKGGATGELFF.

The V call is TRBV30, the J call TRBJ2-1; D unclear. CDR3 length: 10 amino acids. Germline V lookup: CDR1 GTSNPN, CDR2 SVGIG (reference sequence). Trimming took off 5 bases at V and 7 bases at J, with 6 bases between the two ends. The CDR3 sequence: CAWARNEQFF. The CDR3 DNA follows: TGTGCCTGGGCCAGAAATGAGCAGTTCTTC. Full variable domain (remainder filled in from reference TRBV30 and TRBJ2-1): SQTIHQWPATLVQPVGSPLSLECTVEGTSNPNLYWYRQAAGRGLQLLFYSVGIGQISSEVPQNLSASRPQDRQFILSSKKLLLSDSGFYLCAWARNEQFFGPGTRLTVL.

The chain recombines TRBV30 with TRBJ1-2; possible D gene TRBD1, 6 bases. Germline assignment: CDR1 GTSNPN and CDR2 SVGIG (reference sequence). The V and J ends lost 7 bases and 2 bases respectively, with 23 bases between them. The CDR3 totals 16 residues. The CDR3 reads CALYHPGQNMNYGYTF. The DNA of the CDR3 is TGTGCCTTATATCACCCTGGACAGAATATGAACTATGGCTACACCTTC.

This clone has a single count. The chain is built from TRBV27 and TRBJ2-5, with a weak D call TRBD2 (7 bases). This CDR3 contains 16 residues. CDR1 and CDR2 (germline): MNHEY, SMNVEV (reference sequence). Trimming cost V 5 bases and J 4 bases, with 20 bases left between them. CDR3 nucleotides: TGTGCCAGCAGTCCGCCTGGGGGGGCCAGTTCAGAGACCCAGTACTTC. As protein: CASSPPGGASSETQYF.

CDR3 amino acids: CASSLGSSWNQETQYF. For the CDR3, the DNA is TGTGCCAGCAGTTTAGGGTCTAGTTGGAACCAAGAGACCCAGTACTTC. The V call is TRBV28, the J call TRBJ2-5; D is uncertain. The CDR3 consists of 16 residues. Trimming removed 2 bases from V and 0 bases from J, with 13 bases in between. Germline V gene data show CDR1 as MDHEN and CDR2 as SYDVKM.

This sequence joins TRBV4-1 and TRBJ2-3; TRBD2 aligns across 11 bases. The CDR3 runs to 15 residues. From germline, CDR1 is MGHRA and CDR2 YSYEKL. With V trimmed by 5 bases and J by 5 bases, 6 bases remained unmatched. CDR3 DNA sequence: TGCGCCAGCAGCTTCACTAGCGGGAGTGGAGATACGCAGTATTTT. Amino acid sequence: CASSFTSGSGDTQYF.

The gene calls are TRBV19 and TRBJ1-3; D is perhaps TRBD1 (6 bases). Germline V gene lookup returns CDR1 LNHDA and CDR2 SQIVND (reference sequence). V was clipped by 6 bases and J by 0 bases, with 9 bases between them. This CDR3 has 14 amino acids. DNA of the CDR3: TGTGCCAGTAGCGGACAGCACTCTGGAAACACCATATATTTT. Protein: CASSGQHSGNTIYF.

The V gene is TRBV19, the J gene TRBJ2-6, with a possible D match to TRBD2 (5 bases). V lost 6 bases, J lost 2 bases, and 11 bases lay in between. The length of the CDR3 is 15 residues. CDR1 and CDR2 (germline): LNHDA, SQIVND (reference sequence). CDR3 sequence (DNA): TGTGCCAGTAGATCGGAGAGGGCTGGGGCCAACGTCCTGACTTTC. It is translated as CASRSERAGANVLTF.

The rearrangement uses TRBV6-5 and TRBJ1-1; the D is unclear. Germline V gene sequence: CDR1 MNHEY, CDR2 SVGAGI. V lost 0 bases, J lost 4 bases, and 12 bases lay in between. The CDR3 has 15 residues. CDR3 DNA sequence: TGTGCCAGCAGTTACTCCGGCGGTTACCTCACTGAAGCTTTCTTT. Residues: CASSYSGGYLTEAFF.

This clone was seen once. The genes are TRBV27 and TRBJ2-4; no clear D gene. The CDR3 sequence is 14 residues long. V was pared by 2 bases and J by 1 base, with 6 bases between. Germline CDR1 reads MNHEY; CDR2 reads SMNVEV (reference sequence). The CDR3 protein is CASSLNFAKNIQYF. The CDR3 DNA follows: TGTGCCAGCAGTTTAAACTTTGCCAAAAACATTCAGTACTTC.

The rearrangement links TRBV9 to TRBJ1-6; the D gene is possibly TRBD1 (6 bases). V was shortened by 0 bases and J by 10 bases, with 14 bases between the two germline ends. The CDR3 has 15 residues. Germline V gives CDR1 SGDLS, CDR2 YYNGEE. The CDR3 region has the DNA TGTGCCAGCAGCGTAGAACAGGGCTCATTCTCACCCCTCCACTTT. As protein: CASSVEQGSFSPLHF.

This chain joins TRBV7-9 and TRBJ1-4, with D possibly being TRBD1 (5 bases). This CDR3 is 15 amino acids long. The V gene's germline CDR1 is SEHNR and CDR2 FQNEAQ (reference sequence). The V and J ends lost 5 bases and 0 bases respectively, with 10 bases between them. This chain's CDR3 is CASSPGAATNEKLFF. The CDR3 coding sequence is TGTGCCAGCAGCCCTGGGGCAGCAACTAATGAAAAACTGTTTTTT.

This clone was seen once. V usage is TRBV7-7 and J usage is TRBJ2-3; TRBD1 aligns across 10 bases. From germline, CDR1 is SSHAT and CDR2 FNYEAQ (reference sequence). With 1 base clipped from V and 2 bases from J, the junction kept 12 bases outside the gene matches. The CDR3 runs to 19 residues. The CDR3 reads CASSLDPAPTGGDTDTQYF. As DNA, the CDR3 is TGTGCCAGCAGCTTAGATCCCGCACCGACAGGGGGCGACACAGATACGCAGTATTTT. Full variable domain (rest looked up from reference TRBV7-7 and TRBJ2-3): GAGVSQSPRYKVTKRGQDVTLRCDPISSHATLYWYQQALGQGPEFLTYFNYEAQPDKSGLPSDRFSAERPEGSISTLTIQRTEQRDSAMYRCASSLDPAPTGGDTDTQYFGPGTRLTVL.

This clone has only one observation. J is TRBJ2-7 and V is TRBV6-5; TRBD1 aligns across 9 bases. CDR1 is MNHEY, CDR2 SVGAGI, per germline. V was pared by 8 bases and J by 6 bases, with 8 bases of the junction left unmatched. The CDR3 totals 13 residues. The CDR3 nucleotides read TGTGCCAGCTCCCGGGACAGGGCCGGCGAGCAGTACTTC. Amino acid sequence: CASSRDRAGEQYF.

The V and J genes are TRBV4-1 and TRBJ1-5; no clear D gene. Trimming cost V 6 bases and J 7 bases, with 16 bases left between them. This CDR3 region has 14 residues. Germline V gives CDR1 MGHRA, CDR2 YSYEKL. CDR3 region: CASRTELAGQPQHF. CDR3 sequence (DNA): TGCGCCAGCAGGACTGAACTCGCGGGGCAGCCCCAGCATTTT.

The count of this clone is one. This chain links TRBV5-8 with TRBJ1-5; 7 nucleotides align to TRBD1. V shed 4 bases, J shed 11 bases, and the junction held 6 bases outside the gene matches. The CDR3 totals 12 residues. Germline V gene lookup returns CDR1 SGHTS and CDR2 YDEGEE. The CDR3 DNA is TGTGCCAGCAGCCACCGGACAGGCACCCAGCATTTT. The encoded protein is CASSHRTGTQHF.

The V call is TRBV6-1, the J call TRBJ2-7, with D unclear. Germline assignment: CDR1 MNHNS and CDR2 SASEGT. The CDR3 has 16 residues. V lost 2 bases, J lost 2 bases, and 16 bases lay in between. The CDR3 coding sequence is TGTGCCAGCAGTGAAAATGGCCAGACTTTCACCTACGAGCAGTACTTC. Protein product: CASSENGQTFTYEQYF.

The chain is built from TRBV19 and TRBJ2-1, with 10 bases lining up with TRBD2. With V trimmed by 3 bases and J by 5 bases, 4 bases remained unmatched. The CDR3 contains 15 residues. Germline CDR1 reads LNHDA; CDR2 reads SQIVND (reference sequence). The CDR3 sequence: CASSISSGGNNEQFF. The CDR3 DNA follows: TGTGCCAGTAGTATCAGTAGCGGGGGGAACAATGAGCAGTTCTTC.

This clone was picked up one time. The CDR3 region is CASSLAGGVGNSPLHF. Here the CDR3 DNA reads TGTGCCAGCAGCTTAGCGGGGGGGGTCGGAAATTCACCCCTCCACTTT. The chain uses TRBV7-9 and TRBJ1-6; D is possibly TRBD1 (5 bases). V was cut by 0 bases and J by 7 bases, with 13 bases left in between. Germline-derived CDR1 and CDR2 are SEHNR and FQNEAQ (reference sequence). The length of the CDR3 is 16 residues. Looking up the rest from reference TRBV7-9 and TRBJ1-6 gives the full variable domain: DTGVSQNPRHKITKRGQNVTFRCDPISEHNRLYWYRQTLGQGPEFLTYFQNEAQLEKSRLLSDRFSAERPKGSFSTLEIQRTEQGDSAMYLCASSLAGGVGNSPLHFGNGTRLTVT.

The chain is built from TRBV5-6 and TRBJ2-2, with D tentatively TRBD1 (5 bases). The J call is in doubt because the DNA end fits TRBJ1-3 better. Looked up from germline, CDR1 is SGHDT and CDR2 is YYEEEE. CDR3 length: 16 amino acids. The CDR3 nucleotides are TGTGCCAGCAGCTTGGAGGGGTCGGGGACTGGAAACACCATATATTTT. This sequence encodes CASSLEGSGTGNTIYF.

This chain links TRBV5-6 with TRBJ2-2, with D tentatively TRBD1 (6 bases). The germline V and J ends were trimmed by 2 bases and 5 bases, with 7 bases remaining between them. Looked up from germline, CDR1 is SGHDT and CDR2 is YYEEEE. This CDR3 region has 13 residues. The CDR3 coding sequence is TGTGCCAGCAGCTTTAGGGGGACCGGGGAGCTGTTTTTT. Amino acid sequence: CASSFRGTGELFF.

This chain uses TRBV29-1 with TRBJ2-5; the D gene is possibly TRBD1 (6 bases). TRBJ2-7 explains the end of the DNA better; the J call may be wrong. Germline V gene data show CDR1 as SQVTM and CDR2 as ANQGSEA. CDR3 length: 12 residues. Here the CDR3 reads CSVFTGTYEQYF. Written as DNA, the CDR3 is TGCAGCGTGTTTACAGGGACCTACGAGCAGTACTTC.

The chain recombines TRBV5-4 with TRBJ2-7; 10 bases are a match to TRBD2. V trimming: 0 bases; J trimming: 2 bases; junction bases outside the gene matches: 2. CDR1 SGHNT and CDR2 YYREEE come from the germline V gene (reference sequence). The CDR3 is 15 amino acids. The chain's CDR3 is CASSLGTSGPYEQYF. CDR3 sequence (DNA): TGTGCCAGCAGCTTGGGGACTAGCGGACCCTACGAGCAGTACTTC.

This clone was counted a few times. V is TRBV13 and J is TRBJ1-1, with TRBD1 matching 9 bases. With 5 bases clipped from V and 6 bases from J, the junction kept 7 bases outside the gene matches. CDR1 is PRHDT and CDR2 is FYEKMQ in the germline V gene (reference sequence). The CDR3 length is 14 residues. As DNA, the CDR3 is TGTGCCAGCAGCACCCGAACAGGGGGCCCTGAAGCTTTCTTT. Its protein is CASSTRTGGPEAFF.

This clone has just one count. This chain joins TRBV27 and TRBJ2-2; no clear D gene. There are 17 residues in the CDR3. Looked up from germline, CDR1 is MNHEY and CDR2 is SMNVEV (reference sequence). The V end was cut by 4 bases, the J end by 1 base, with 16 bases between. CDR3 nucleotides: TGTGCCAGCAGTTCCCCGGTCCACTACAAGAACACCGGGGAGCTGTTTTTT. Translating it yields CASSSPVHYKNTGELFF.

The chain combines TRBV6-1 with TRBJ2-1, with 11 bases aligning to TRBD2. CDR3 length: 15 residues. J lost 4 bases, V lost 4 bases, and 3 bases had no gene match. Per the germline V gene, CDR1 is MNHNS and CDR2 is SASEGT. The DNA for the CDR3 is TGTGCCAGCAGTGGGCTAGCGGGAGGTTACAATGAGCAGTTCTTC. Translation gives CASSGLAGGYNEQFF.

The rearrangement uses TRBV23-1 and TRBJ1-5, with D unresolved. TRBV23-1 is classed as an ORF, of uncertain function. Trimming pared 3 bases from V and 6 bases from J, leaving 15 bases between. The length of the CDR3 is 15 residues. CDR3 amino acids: CASSHQDCSAQPQHF. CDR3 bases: TGCGCCAGCAGTCACCAAGACTGTAGTGCTCAGCCCCAGCATTTT.